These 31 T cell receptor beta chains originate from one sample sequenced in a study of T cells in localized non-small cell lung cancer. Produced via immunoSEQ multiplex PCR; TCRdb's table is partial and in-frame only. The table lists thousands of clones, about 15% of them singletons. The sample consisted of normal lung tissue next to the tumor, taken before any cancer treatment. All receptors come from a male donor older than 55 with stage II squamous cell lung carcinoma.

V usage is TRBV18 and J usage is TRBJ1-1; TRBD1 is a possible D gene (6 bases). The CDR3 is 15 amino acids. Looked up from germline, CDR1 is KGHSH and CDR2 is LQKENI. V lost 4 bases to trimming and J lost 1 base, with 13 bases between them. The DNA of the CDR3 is TGTGCCAGCTCACTCACAGGGTCGGGGAACACTGAAGCTTTCTTT. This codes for CASSLTGSGNTEAFF.

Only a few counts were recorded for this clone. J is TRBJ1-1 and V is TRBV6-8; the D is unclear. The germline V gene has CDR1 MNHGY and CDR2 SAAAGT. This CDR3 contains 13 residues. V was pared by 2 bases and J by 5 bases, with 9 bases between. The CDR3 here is CASSYPMATEAFF. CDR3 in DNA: TGTGCCAGCAGTTACCCGATGGCAACTGAAGCTTTCTTT.

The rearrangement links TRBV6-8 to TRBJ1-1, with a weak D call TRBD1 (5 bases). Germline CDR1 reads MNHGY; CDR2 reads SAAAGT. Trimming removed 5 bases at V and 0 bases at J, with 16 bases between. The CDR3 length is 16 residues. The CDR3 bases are TGTGCCAGCAGTGGCGTTCATGGACACCTGAACACTGAAGCTTTCTTT. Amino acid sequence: CASSGVHGHLNTEAFF.

The CDR3 bases are TGTGCCAGCAGCCAATTCAGGGATAGCAATCAGCCCCAGCATTTT. Protein product: CASSQFRDSNQPQHF. The chain joins TRBV16 to TRBJ1-5, with a possible D match to TRBD1 (5 bases). V was cut by 1 base and J by 0 bases, with 7 bases left in between. In germline, CDR1 is KGHSY, CDR2 FQNENV. CDR3 length: 15 amino acids.

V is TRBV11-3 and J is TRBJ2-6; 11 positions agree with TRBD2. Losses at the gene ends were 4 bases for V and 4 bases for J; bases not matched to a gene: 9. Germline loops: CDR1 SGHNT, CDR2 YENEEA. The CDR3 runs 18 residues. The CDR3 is CASSWIGSGRGGANVLTF. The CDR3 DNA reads TGTGCCAGCAGCTGGATCGGTAGCGGGAGGGGCGGGGCCAACGTCCTGACTTTC.

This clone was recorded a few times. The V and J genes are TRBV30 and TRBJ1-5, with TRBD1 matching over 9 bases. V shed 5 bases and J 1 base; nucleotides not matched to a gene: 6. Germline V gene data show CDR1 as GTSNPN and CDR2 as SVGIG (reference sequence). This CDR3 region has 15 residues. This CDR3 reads CAWDTGTGSNQPQHF. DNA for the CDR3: TGTGCCTGGGATACCGGGACAGGGAGCAATCAGCCCCAGCATTTT.

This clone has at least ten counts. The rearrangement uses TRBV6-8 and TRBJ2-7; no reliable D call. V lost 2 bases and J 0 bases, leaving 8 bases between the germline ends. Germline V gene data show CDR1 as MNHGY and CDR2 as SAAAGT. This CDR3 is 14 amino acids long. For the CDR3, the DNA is TGTGCCAGCAGTTACGAACCGACCTCCTACGAGCAGTACTTC. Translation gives CASSYEPTSYEQYF.

This CDR3 reads CASSPATGGNEQFF. The DNA for the CDR3 is TGTGCCAGCAGCCCAGCGACCGGGGGCAATGAGCAGTTCTTC. The chain combines TRBV11-3 with TRBJ2-1; a weak D match, TRBD2 (6 bases). Germline V CDR1 and CDR2: SGHNT, YENEEA. The V gene lost 5 bases and the J gene lost 6 bases, with 14 bases spanning the gap. The CDR3 consists of 14 residues.

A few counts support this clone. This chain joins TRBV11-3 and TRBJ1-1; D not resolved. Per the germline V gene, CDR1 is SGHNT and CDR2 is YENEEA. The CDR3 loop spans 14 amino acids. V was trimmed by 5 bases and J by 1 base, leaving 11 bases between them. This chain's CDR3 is CASSAIRGNTEAFF. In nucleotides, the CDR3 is TGTGCCAGCAGCGCTATTCGTGGGAACACTGAAGCTTTCTTT.

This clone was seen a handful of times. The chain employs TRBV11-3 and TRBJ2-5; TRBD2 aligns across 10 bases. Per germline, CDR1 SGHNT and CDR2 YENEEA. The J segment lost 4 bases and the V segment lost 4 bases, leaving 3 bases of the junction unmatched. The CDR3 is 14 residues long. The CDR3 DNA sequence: TGTGCCAGCAGCTCGGGACTAGCGCCAGAGACCCAGTACTTC. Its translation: CASSSGLAPETQYF.

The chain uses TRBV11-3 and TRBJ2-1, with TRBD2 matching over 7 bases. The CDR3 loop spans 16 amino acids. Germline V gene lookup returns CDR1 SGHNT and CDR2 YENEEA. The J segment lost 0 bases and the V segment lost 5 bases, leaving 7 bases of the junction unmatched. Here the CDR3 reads CASSPTGGSSYNEQFF. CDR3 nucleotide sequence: TGTGCCAGCAGCCCAACCGGGGGGAGCTCCTACAATGAGCAGTTCTTC.

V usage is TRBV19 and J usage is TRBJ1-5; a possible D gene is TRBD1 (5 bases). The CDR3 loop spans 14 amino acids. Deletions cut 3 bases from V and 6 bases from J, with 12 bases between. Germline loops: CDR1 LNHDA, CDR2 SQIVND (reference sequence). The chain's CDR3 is CASSIQGRSQPQHF. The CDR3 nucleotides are TGTGCCAGTAGTATCCAGGGCAGGAGTCAGCCCCAGCATTTT.

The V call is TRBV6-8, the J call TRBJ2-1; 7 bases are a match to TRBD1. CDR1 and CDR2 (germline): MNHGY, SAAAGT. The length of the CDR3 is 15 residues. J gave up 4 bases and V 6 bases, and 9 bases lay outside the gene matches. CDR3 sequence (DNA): TGTGCCAGCAGCCTAGACAGGGATCGATACAATGAGCAGTTCTTC. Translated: CASSLDRDRYNEQFF.

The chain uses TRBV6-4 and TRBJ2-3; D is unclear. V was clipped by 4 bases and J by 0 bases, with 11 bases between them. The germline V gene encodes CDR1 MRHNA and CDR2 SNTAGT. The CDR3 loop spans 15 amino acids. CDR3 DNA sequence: TGTGCCAGCAGTGCCCGAGAGGAGAGCACAGATACGCAGTATTTT. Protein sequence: CASSAREESTDTQYF.

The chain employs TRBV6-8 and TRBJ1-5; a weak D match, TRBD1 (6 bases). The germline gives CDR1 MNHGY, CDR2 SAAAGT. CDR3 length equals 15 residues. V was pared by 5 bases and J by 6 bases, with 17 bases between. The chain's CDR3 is CASSGPTGDGQPQHF. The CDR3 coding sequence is TGTGCCAGCAGTGGACCGACAGGTGACGGTCAGCCCCAGCATTTT.

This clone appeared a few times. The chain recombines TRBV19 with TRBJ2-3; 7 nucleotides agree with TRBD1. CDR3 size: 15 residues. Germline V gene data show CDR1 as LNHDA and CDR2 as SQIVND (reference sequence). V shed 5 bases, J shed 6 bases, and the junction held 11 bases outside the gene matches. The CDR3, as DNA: TGTGCCAGTAGTCCCTGGACAGGCTTTGGGGATACGCAGTATTTT. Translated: CASSPWTGFGDTQYF.

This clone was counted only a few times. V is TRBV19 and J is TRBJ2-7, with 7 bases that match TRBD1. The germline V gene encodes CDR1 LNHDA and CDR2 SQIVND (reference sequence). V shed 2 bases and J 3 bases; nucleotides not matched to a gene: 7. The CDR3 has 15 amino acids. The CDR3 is CASSISPRQGYEQYF. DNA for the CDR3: TGTGCCAGTAGTATAAGCCCGAGACAGGGCTACGAGCAGTACTTC.

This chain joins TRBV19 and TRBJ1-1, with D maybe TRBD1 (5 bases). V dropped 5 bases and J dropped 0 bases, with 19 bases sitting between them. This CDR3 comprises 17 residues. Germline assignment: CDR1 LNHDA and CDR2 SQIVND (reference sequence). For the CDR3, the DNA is TGTGCCAGTAGTTCCCTCCGCAGACAGACGATGAACACTGAAGCTTTCTTT. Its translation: CASSSLRRQTMNTEAFF.

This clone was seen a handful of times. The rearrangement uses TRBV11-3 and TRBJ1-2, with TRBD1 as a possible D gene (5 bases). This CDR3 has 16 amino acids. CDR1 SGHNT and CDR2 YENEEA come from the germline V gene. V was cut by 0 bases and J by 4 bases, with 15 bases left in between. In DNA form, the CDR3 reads TGTGCCAGCAGCTTAGAGTTCGCGGGGGGAGGCTATGGCTACACCTTC. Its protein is CASSLEFAGGGYGYTF.

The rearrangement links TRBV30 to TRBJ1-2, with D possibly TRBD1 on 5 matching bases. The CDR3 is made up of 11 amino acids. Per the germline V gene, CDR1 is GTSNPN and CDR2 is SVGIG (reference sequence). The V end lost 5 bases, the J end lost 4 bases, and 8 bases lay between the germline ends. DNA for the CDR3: TGTGCCTGGGGGGCCGCCTATGGCTACACCTTC. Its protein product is CAWGAAYGYTF. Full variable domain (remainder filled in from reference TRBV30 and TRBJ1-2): SQTIHQWPATLVQPVGSPLSLECTVEGTSNPNLYWYRQAAGRGLQLLFYSVGIGQISSEVPQNLSASRPQDRQFILSSKKLLLSDSGFYLCAWGAAYGYTFGSGTRLTVV.

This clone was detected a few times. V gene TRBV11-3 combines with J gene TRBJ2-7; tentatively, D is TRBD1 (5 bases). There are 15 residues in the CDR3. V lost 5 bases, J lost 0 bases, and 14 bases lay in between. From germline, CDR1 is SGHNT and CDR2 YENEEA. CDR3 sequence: CASSQGVTDSYEQYF. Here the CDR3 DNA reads TGTGCCAGCAGCCAGGGCGTTACAGACTCCTACGAGCAGTACTTC.

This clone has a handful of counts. This CDR3 is CASSSDRGDTEAFF. CDR3 DNA: TGTGCCAGCAGTTCGGACAGGGGAGACACTGAAGCTTTCTTT. The chain employs TRBV6-8 and TRBJ1-1, with 9 bases that match TRBD1. CDR3 length equals 14 residues. The germline V gene encodes CDR1 MNHGY and CDR2 SAAAGT. Losses at the gene ends were 4 bases for V and 3 bases for J; bases not matched to a gene: 3.

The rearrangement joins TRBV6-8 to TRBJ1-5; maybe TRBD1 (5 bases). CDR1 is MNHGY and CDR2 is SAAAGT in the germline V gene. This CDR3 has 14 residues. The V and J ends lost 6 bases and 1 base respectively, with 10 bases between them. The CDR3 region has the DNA TGTGCCAGCAGGGAGGGGCTCAGCAATCAGCCCCAGCATTTT. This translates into CASREGLSNQPQHF.

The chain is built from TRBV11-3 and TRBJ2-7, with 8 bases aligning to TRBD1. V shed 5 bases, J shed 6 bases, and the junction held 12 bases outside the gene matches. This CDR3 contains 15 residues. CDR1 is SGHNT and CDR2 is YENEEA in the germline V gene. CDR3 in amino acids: CASSPVGQGSAEQYF. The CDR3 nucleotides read TGTGCCAGCAGCCCCGTAGGACAGGGTTCTGCCGAGCAGTACTTC.

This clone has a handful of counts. Here the CDR3 reads CASSLGGANEKLFF. The CDR3 DNA sequence: TGTGCCAGCAGCTTAGGAGGCGCCAATGAAAAACTGTTTTTT. The chain is built from TRBV11-3 and TRBJ1-4; D is unclear. The CDR3 length is 14 residues. Germline CDR1 and CDR2: SGHNT and YENEEA. Trimming shortened V by 1 base and J by 5 bases, and 8 bases separated the two germline ends.

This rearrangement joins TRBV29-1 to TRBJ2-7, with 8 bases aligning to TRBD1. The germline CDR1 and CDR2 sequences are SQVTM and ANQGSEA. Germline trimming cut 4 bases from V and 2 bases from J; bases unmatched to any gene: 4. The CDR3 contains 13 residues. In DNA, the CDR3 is TGCAGCGTTGGACAGGGGAAGCCCTACGAGCAGTACTTC. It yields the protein CSVGQGKPYEQYF.

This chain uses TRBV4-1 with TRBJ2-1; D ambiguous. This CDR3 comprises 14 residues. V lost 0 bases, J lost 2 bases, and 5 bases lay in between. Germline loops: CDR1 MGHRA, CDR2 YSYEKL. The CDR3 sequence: CASSQDLTYNEQFF. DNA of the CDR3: TGCGCCAGCAGCCAAGACTTAACCTACAATGAGCAGTTCTTC.

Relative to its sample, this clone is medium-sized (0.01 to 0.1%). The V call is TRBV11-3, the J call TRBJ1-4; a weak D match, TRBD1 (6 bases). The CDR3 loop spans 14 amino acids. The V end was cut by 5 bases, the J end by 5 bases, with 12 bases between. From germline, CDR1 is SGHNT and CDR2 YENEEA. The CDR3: CASSQDRFNEKLFF. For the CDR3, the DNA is TGTGCCAGCAGCCAGGACAGATTCAATGAAAAACTGTTTTTT.

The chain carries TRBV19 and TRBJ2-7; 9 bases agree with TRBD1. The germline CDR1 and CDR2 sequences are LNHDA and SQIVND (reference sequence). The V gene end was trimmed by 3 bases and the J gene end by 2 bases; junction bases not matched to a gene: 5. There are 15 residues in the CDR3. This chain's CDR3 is CASSMAQGATYEQYF. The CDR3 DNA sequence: TGTGCCAGTAGTATGGCACAGGGGGCCACCTACGAGCAGTACTTC.

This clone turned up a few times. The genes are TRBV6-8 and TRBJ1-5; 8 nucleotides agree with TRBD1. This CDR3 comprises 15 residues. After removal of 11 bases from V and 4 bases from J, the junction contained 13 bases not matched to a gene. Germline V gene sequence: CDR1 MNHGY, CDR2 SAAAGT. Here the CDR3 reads CAGGYSGGENQPQHF. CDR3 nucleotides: TGTGCCGGGGGTTACTCAGGGGGCGAAAATCAGCCCCAGCATTTT.

The CDR3 reads CASSLAGTGVFTEAFF. The CDR3 DNA sequence: TGCGCCAGCAGCTTGGCCGGGACAGGGGTTTTCACTGAAGCTTTCTTT. This chain joins TRBV5-1 and TRBJ1-1; TRBD1 agrees at 10 bases. The V gene end was trimmed by 0 bases and the J gene end by 4 bases; junction bases not matched to a gene: 6. The germline gives CDR1 SGHRS, CDR2 YFSETQ. This CDR3 contains 16 residues.